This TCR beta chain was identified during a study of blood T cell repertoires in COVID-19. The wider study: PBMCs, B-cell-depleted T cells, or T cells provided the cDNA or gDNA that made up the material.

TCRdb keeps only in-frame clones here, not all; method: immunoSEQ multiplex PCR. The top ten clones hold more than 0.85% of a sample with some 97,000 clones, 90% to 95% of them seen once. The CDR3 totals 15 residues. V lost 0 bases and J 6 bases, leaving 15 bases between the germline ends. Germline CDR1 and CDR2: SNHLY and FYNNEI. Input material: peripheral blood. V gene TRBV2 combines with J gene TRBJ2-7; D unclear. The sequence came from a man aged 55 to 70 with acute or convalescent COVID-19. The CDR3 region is CASSEALWAQSEQYF. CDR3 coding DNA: TGTGCCAGCAGTGAAGCGCTTTGGGCTCAGAGCGAGCAGTACTTC. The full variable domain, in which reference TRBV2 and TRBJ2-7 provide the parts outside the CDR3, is EPEVTQTPSHQVTQMGQEVILRCVPISNHLYFYWYRQILGQKVEFLVSFYNNEISEKSEIFDDQFSVERPDGSNFTLKIRSTKLEDSAMYFCASSEALWAQSEQYFGPGTRLTVT.